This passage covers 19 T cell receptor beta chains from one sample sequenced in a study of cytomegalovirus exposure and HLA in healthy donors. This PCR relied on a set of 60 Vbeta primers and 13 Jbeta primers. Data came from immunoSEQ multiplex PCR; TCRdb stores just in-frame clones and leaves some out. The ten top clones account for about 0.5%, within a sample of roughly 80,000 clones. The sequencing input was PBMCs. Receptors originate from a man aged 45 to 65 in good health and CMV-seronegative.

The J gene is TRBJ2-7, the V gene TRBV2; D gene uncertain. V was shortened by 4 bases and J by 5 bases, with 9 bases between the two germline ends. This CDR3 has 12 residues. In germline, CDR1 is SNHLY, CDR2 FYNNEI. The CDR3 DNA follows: TGTGCCAGCAGTGCCCCCCAGAACGAGCAGTACTTC. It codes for CASSAPQNEQYF.

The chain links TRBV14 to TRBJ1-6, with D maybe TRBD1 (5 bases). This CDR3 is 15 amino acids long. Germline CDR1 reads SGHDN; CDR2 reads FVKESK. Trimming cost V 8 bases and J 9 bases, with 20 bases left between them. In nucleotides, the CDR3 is TGTGCCAGCCCTTCGGGGGGAGATCAGATTTCACCCCTCCACTTT. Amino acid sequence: CASPSGGDQISPLHF. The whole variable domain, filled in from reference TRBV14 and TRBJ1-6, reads EAGVTQFPSHSVIEKGQTVTLRCDPISGHDNLYWYRRVMGKEIKFLLHFVKESKQDESGMPNNRFLAERTGGTYSTLKVQPAELEDSGVYFCASPSGGDQISPLHFGNGTRLTVT.

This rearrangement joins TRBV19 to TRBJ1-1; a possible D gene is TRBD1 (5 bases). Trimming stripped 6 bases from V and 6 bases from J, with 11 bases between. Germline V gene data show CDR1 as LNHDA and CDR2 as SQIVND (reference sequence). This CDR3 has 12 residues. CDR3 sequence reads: CASRRDSPEAFF. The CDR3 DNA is TGTGCCAGTAGGCGCGACAGCCCTGAAGCTTTCTTT.

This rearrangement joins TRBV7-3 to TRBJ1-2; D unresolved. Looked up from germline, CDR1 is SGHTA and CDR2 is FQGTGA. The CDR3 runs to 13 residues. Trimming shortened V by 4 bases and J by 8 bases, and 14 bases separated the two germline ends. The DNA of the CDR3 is TGTGCCAGCAGCTCTGGAGGTACCGGAGGCTACACCTTC. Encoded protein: CASSSGGTGGYTF. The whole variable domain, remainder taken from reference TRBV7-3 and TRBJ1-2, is GAGVSQTPSNKVTEKGKYVELRCDPISGHTALYWYRQSLGQGPEFLIYFQGTGAADDSGLPNDRFFAVRPEGSVSTLKIQRTERGDSAVYLCASSSGGTGGYTFGSGTRLTVV.

In DNA, the CDR3 is TGTGCCAGCAGCTCAAACTTTGCGTTGTACGAGCAGTACTTC. It is translated as CASSSNFALYEQYF. The chain recombines TRBV7-2 with TRBJ2-7; D is undetermined. The V end was cut by 4 bases, the J end by 4 bases, with 14 bases between. Germline V gene data show CDR1 as SGHTA and CDR2 as FQGNSA. This CDR3 is 14 amino acids long.

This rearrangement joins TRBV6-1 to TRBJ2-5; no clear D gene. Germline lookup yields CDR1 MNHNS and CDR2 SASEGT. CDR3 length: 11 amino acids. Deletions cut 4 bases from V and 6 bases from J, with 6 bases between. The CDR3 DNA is TGTGCCAGCAGTGGTCATCAGACCCAGTACTTC. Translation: CASSGHQTQYF.

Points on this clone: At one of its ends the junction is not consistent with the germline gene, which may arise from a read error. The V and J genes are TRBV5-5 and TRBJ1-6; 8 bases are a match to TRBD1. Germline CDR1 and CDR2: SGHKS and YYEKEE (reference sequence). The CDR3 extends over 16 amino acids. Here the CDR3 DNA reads TGTGCCAGCAGCTGGAGTGGACAGGGCTATGATTCACCCCTCCACTTT. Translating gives CASSWSGQGYDSPLHF.

CDR3 loop: CASRRERGSTDTQYF. The DNA for the CDR3 is TGTGCCAGCAGACGTGAGCGGGGGAGCACAGATACGCAGTATTTT. The rearrangement uses TRBV6-5 and TRBJ2-3; 8 bases are shared with TRBD2. The ends lost 6 bases at V and 0 bases at J; junction bases unmatched: 5. The V gene's germline CDR1 is MNHEY and CDR2 SVGAGI. The CDR3 has 15 residues.

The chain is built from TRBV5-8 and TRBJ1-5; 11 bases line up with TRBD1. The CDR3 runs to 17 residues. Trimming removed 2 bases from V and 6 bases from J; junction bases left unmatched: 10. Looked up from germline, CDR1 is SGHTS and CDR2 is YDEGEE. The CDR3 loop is CASSFWTGGRGGQPQHF. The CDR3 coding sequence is TGTGCCAGCAGCTTTTGGACAGGGGGCAGGGGTGGTCAGCCCCAGCATTTT. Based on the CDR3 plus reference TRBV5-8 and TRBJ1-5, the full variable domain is EAGVTQSPTHLIKTRGQQATLRCSPISGHTSVYWYQQALGLGLQFLLWYDEGEERNRGNFPPRFSGRQFPNYSSELNVNALELEDSALYLCASSFWTGGRGGQPQHFGDGTRLSIL.

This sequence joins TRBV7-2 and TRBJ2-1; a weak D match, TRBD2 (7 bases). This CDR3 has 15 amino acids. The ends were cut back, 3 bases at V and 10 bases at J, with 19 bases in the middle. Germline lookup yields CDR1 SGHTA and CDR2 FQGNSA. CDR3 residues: CASSLAGARLTEQFF. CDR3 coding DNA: TGTGCCAGCAGCTTGGCGGGGGCTCGCCTCACGGAGCAGTTCTTC.

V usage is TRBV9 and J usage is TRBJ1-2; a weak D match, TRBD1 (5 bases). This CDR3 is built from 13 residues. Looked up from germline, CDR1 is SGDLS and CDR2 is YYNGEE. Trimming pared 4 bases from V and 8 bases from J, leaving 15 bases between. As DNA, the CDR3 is TGTGCCAGCAGCCCCCGGGGAGGGGAGGGCTACACCTTC. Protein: CASSPRGGEGYTF.

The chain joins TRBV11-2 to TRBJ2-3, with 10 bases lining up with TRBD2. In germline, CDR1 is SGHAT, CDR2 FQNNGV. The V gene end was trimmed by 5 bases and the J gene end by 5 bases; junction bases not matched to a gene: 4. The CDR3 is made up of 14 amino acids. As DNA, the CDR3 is TGTGCCAGCAGCGAGCGGGGGGGCTTAGATACGCAGTATTTT. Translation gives CASSERGGLDTQYF.

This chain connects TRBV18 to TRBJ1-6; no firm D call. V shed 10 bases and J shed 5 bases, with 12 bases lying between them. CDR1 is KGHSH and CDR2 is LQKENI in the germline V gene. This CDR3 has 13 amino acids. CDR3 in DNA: TGTGCCACCACGGAGGGTAATAATTCACCCCTCCACTTT. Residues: CATTEGNNSPLHF.

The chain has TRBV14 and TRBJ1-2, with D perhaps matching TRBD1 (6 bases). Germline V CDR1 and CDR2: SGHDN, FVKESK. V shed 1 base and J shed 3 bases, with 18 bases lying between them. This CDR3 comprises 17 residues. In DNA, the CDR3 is TGTGCCAGCAGCCAAGCAATTTCTTCGGACAGAGACTATGGCTACACCTTC. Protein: CASSQAISSDRDYGYTF.

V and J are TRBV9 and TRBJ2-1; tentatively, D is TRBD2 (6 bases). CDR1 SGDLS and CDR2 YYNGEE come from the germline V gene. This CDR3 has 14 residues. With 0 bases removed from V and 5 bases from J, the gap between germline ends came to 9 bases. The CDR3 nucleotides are TGTGCCAGCAGCGTAGGTGTAGCGGACAATGAGCAGTTCTTC. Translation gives CASSVGVADNEQFF.

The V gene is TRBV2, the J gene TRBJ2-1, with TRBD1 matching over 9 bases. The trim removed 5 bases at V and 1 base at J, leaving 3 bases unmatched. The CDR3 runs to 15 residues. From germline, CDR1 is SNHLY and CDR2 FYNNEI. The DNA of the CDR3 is TGTGCCAGCAGTCAGGACAGGGGTTCCTACAATGAGCAGTTCTTC. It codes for CASSQDRGSYNEQFF.

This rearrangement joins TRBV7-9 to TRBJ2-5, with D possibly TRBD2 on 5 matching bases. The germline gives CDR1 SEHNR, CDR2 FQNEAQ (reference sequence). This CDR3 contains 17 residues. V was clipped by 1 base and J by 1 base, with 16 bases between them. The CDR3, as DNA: TGTGCCAGCAGCTTAGAGAGGGCCCTCTGGGTCCAAGAGACCCAGTACTTC. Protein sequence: CASSLERALWVQETQYF.

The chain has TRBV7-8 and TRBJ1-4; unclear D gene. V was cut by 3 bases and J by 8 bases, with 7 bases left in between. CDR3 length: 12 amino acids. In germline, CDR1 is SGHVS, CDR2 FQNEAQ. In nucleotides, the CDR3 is TGTGCCAGCAGCTTCTCGGGGGAAAAACTGTTTTTT. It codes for CASSFSGEKLFF. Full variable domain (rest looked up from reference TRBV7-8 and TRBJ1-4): GAGVSQSPRYKVAKRGQDVALRCDPISGHVSLFWYQQALGQGPEFLTYFQNEAQLDKSGLPSDRFFAERPEGSVSTLKIQRTQQEDSAVYLCASSFSGEKLFFGSGTQLSVL.

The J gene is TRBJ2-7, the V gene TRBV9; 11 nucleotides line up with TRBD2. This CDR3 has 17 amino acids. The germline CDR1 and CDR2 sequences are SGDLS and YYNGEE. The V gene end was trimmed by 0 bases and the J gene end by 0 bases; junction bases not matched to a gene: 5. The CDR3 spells CASSVAASGGISYEQYF. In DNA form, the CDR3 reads TGTGCCAGCAGCGTAGCGGCTAGCGGGGGGATCTCCTACGAGCAGTACTTC.